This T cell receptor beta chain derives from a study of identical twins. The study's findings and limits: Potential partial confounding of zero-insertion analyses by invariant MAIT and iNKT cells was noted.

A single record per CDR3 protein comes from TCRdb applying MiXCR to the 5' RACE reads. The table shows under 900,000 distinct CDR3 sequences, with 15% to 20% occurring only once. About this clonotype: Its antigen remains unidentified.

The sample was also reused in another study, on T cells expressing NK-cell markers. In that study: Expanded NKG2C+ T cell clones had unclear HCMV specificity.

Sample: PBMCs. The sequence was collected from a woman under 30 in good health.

In DNA, the CDR3 is TGTGCCAGCAGCTCCCGCCGGGACAGGTCCAAAGATACGCAGTATTTT. This encodes CASSSRRDRSKDTQYF. The chain combines TRBV7-6 with TRBJ2-3, with 8 bases lining up with TRBD1. Germline V gene data show CDR1 as SGHVS and CDR2 as FNYEAQ. CDR3 size: 16 residues. V trimming: 4 bases; J trimming: 5 bases; junction bases outside the gene matches: 11.